Sequencing of this T cell receptor beta chain was carried out in a study of blood T cell repertoires in COVID-19 (dated by TCRdb to about 2020). In terms of the full investigation: Samples covering the acute and convalescent phases of COVID-19 were provided by collaborators in the United States, Italy and Spain. The dataset comprised deeply sampled blood TCRbeta repertoires from subjects exposed to, actively infected with, or recovered from COVID-19. The samples were drawn from two sources: the first 160 participants of the ongoing ImmuneRACE study, and 1,254 subjects contributed by 6 global collaborators. The repertoires were released in a freely available public database meant as a resource for research on the immune response to SARS-CoV-2. Where HLA class I and class II types were available, the types were taken from metadata supplied by the sample provider, not from assay-based typing. The sample metadata nearly always contained a de-identified subject ID, COVID-19 status, age in years and sex. The prospective study material was composed of cDNA or gDNA derived from T cells, B-cell-depleted T cells, or PBMCs. What the authors observed across the whole study: The amount of clinical and demographic metadata varied by source and participant and was provided uncurated.

Participants in the prospective study were enrolled through a virtual design, were aged about 18 to 90 years, and lived in under 25 United States geographic areas. Cohort assignment in the prospective study relied on participant-reported clinical history from a screening survey and a study questionnaire. In the prospective study, mobile phlebotomists collected whole blood, serum and a nasopharyngeal or oropharyngeal swab from each participant. Prospective study participants could optionally give additional blood draws and questionnaires over an approximately two-month period. Before DNA extraction, prospective study blood samples were shipped either frozen or at room temperature. The immunoSEQ Assay, a bias-controlled multiplex PCR, was used to amplify TCRbeta CDR3 regions from genomic DNA. Per the source publication's procedure: Within the assay, amplification of reference gene primers was used to estimate how many nucleated cells each sample contained. Sequence reads were collapsed and filtered to measure the absolute abundance of every unique TCRbeta CDR3 rearrangement. For each sample, productive Simpson clonality was calculated as the square root of Simpson's diversity index over productive rearrangements. TCRdb obtained this table from immuneACCESS and retained in-frame rearrangements with V and J assigned. These tables miss some clones; where compared with another copy, unresolved V genes account for less than half of the shortfall, and the remainder is unexplained. The V and J calls and clone size are taken from that table; D and trimming were inferred from the DNA. The sample table lists under 300,000 clones, around 88% of them with a count of one. The top ten clonotypes cover roughly 2.3% of the sample.

Trimming takes 2 bases off V and 4 bases off J; junction bases not matched to a gene: 5. Counted from cysteine to phenylalanine, this CDR3 has 16 amino acids. Of all the DNA, just the CDR3 is kept, 48 bases in frame from base 1. Per the germline V gene, SGHTA is the CDR1 and FQGNSA is the CDR2. As to this clone: Its antigen remains unidentified. No clone much larger than this one lies a single base away; base qualities are absent.

This TCR derives from a woman between 40 and 50 years old with acute COVID-19. The chain joins TRBV7-2 to TRBJ2-2, and TRBD2 matches 9 of the central bases. Material for sequencing was PBMCs or T cells enriched from blood (not recorded which). The bases read TGTGCCAGCAGCTTACGCGGGGGGGCCCCCACCGGGGAGCTGTTTTTT. It translates to CASSLRGGAPTGELFF.